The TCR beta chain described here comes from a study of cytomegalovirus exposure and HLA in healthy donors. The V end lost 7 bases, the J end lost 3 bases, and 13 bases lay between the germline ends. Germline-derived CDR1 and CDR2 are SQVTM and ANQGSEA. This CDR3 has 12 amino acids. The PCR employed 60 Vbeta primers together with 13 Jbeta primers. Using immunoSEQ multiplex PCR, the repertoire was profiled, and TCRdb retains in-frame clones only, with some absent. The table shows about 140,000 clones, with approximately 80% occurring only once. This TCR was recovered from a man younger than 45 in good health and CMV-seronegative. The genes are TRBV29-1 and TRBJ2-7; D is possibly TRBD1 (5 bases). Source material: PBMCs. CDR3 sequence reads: CSGGQGGYEQYF. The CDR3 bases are TGCAGCGGAGGTCAGGGCGGCTACGAGCAGTACTTC.